The table lists the clone carrying this TCR beta chain with many counts. The data are from a study of molecular identifiers for immune sequencing clone quantification. MiXCR was run by TCRdb on the PCR reads, yielding one entry per CDR3 protein. This table has about 640,000 distinct CDR3 sequences, about 20% appearing once. What was sequenced was naive CD8+ T cells from blood, with Jurkat cell RNA spiked in. The sample's subset: FACS-sorted CD8+CD4-CCR7+CD45RA+ naive T cells. This receptor was obtained from a human donor in good health. Some libraries in this study had Jurkat cell RNA spiked in.

The chain's CDR3 is CASSGLRSEAFF. In DNA form, the CDR3 reads TGTGCCAGCAGCGGCCTAAGGTCTGAAGCTTTCTTT. This rearrangement joins TRBV27 to TRBJ1-1, with D uncertain. There are 12 residues in the CDR3. V was trimmed by 6 bases and J by 6 bases, leaving 11 bases between them. The germline V gene has CDR1 MNHEY and CDR2 SMNVEV (reference sequence).